This is a list of T cell receptor beta chains from one sample in a study of control samples from healthy donors and cancer patients. Generated by immunoSEQ multiplex PCR, the TCRdb table keeps only in-frame clones and is missing some. The sample includes under 450,000 clones, 80% to 95% of them seen just once. The material sequenced was PBMCs. Source of these receptors: a man aged 35 to 55 with head and neck cancer. CDR3s include the opening cysteine and the closing phenylalanine or tryptophan. Each record gives: V gene, J gene, clone size, D gene, CDR3 protein, CDR3 DNA. A D gene is named only where the DNA matches it firmly. Clone size is stated in some rows and not others, as once, few, many or a class when expanded.

v_gene: TRBV4-3; j_gene: TRBJ2-7; abundance: NA; d_gene: NA; CDR3aa: CASSQGATALYEQYF; CDR3nt: TGCGCCAGCAGCCAAGGTGCGACAGCTCTTTACGAGCAGTACTTC
v_gene: TRBV19; j_gene: TRBJ1-1; abundance: NA; d_gene: NA; CDR3aa: CASSTGPYRIAFF; CDR3nt: TGTGCCAGTAGTACAGGGCCCTACAGGATAGCTTTCTTT
v_gene: TRBV19; j_gene: TRBJ1-3; abundance: once; d_gene: NA; CDR3aa: CASRSSSGNTIYF; CDR3nt: TGTGCCAGTAGGTCGAGCTCTGGAAACACCATATATTTT
v_gene: TRBV6-5; j_gene: TRBJ2-7; abundance: NA; d_gene: TRBD1; CDR3aa: CASSYRQGAPYEQYF; CDR3nt: TGTGCCAGCAGTTACAGACAGGGGGCCCCCTACGAGCAGTACTTC
v_gene: TRBV13; j_gene: TRBJ2-3; abundance: NA; d_gene: TRBD2; CDR3aa: CASRLAGVTSTDTQYF; CDR3nt: TGTGCCAGTCGACTAGCGGGGGTGACTAGCACAGATACGCAGTATTTT
v_gene: TRBV27; j_gene: TRBJ2-1; abundance: few; d_gene: TRBD2; CDR3aa: CASRLPRLAGGNEQFF; CDR3nt: TGTGCCAGCAGACTACCCAGACTAGCGGGGGGCAATGAGCAGTTCTTC
v_gene: TRBV13; j_gene: TRBJ1-4; abundance: NA; d_gene: NA; CDR3aa: CASSLRFGTNEKLFF; CDR3nt: TGTGCCAGCAGCTTAAGGTTCGGGACTAATGAAAAACTGTTTTTT
v_gene: TRBV3-1/TRBV3-2; j_gene: TRBJ2-3; abundance: NA; d_gene: TRBD2; CDR3aa: CASSQVVTSGTDTQYF; CDR3nt: TGTGCCAGCAGCCAAGTAGTTACTAGCGGCACAGATACGCAGTATTTT
v_gene: TRBV2; j_gene: TRBJ2-4; abundance: NA; d_gene: TRBD1; CDR3aa: CASRETGVGDIQYF; CDR3nt: TGTGCCAGCAGGGAGACAGGGGTAGGGGACATTCAGTACTTC
v_gene: TRBV29-1; j_gene: TRBJ2-7; abundance: NA; d_gene: NA; CDR3aa: CSARSTGIGEQYF; CDR3nt: TGCAGCGCACGATCCACAGGGATCGGCGAGCAGTACTTC
v_gene: TRBV9; j_gene: TRBJ2-7; abundance: NA; d_gene: NA; CDR3aa: CASSVGPGPNYEQYF; CDR3nt: TGTGCCAGCAGCGTAGGACCGGGACCAAACTACGAGCAGTACTTC
v_gene: TRBV7-2; j_gene: TRBJ1-4; abundance: NA; d_gene: NA; CDR3aa: CASSPGPATNEKLFF; CDR3nt: TGTGCCAGCAGCCCCGGACCGGCAACTAATGAAAAACTGTTTTTT
v_gene: TRBV19; j_gene: TRBJ1-3; abundance: NA; d_gene: NA; CDR3aa: CASSIPRSSGNTIYF; CDR3nt: TGTGCCAGTAGTATACCGAGGAGCTCTGGAAACACCATATATTTT
v_gene: TRBV5-6; j_gene: TRBJ1-1; abundance: NA; d_gene: TRBD1; CDR3aa: CASKRQGASTEAFF; CDR3nt: TGTGCCAGCAAAAGACAGGGGGCCTCTACTGAAGCTTTCTTT
v_gene: TRBV5-1; j_gene: TRBJ2-2; abundance: NA; d_gene: NA; CDR3aa: CASSLLTGELFF; CDR3nt: TGCGCCAGCAGCTTACTGACCGGGGAGCTGTTTTTT
v_gene: TRBV27; j_gene: TRBJ2-1; abundance: NA; d_gene: NA; CDR3aa: CASSSDTYNEQFF; CDR3nt: TGTGCCAGCAGTTCGGACACCTACAATGAGCAGTTCTTC
v_gene: TRBV10-3; j_gene: TRBJ1-3; abundance: NA; d_gene: NA; CDR3aa: CAISGAGGLSGNTIYF; CDR3nt: TGTGCCATCAGTGGGGCTGGGGGCCTGTCTGGAAACACCATATATTTT
v_gene: TRBV7-2; j_gene: TRBJ2-2; abundance: NA; d_gene: TRBD1; CDR3aa: CASSSDRAGELFF; CDR3nt: TGTGCCAGCAGCTCTGACAGGGCCGGGGAGCTGTTTTTT
v_gene: TRBV27; j_gene: TRBJ1-2; abundance: NA; d_gene: TRBD1; CDR3aa: CASSLRGWDRGANGYTF; CDR3nt: TGTGCCAGCAGTTTAAGAGGTTGGGACAGGGGAGCGAATGGCTACACCTTC
v_gene: TRBV15; j_gene: TRBJ2-7; abundance: NA; d_gene: NA; CDR3aa: CATSRDARVPYEQYF; CDR3nt: TGTGCCACCAGCAGAGATGCCAGGGTACCCTACGAGCAGTACTTC
v_gene: TRBV7-9; j_gene: TRBJ2-1; abundance: NA; d_gene: NA; CDR3aa: CASSLESSYNEQFF; CDR3nt: TGTGCCAGCAGCTTGGAGAGCTCCTACAATGAGCAGTTCTTC
v_gene: TRBV5-6; j_gene: TRBJ2-2; abundance: NA; d_gene: NA; CDR3aa: CASSLGLINTGELFF; CDR3nt: TGTGCCAGCAGCTTGGGACTGATAAACACCGGGGAGCTGTTTTTT
v_gene: TRBV5-1; j_gene: TRBJ2-7; abundance: NA; d_gene: TRBD1; CDR3aa: CASSLRQGSYEQYF; CDR3nt: TGCGCCAGCAGCCTAAGACAGGGTTCCTACGAGCAGTACTTC
v_gene: TRBV6-5; j_gene: TRBJ2-3; abundance: NA; d_gene: TRBD2; CDR3aa: CASSRGGHDTDTQYF; CDR3nt: TGTGCCAGCAGCCGGGGGGGGCATGACACAGATACGCAGTATTTT
v_gene: TRBV6-5; j_gene: TRBJ2-3; abundance: NA; d_gene: TRBD2; CDR3aa: CASKRTSGITDTQYF; CDR3nt: TGTGCCAGCAAGCGGACTAGCGGGATCACAGATACGCAGTATTTT
v_gene: TRBV27; j_gene: TRBJ2-3; abundance: NA; d_gene: TRBD2; CDR3aa: CASSLALAATDTQYF; CDR3nt: TGTGCCAGCAGTTTGGCTCTAGCGGCCACAGATACGCAGTATTTT
v_gene: TRBV6-5; j_gene: TRBJ2-7; abundance: NA; d_gene: TRBD1; CDR3aa: CASHRTGTGLYEQYF; CDR3nt: TGTGCCAGCCACAGGACCGGGACAGGGTTATACGAGCAGTACTTC
v_gene: TRBV30; j_gene: TRBJ2-7; abundance: NA; d_gene: NA; CDR3aa: CAWAPGASYEQYF; CDR3nt: TGTGCCTGGGCTCCAGGGGCTAGCTACGAGCAGTACTTC
v_gene: TRBV19; j_gene: TRBJ1-6; abundance: NA; d_gene: NA; CDR3aa: CASSIDPVDSPLHF; CDR3nt: TGTGCCAGTAGTATAGACCCCGTTGATTCACCCCTCCACTTT
v_gene: TRBV7-2; j_gene: TRBJ2-7; abundance: once; d_gene: NA; CDR3aa: CASSPQPDSATYEQYF; CDR3nt: TGTGCCAGCAGCCCACAACCGGACAGCGCTACCTACGAGCAGTACTTC
v_gene: TRBV2; j_gene: TRBJ1-5; abundance: NA; d_gene: NA; CDR3aa: CASSETQGSNQPQHF; CDR3nt: TGTGCCAGCAGTGAAACGCAGGGTAGCAATCAGCCCCAGCATTTT
v_gene: TRBV25-1; j_gene: TRBJ1-2; abundance: once; d_gene: NA; CDR3aa: CASRGFAYGYTF; CDR3nt: TGTGCCAGCAGAGGTTTCGCGTATGGCTACACCTTC
v_gene: TRBV15; j_gene: TRBJ2-5; abundance: NA; d_gene: TRBD1; CDR3aa: CATSSRTGGRETQYF; CDR3nt: TGTGCCACCAGCAGCCGGACAGGGGGCAGAGAGACCCAGTACTTC
v_gene: TRBV28; j_gene: TRBJ2-5; abundance: NA; d_gene: NA; CDR3aa: CASSSGVRVDQYF; CDR3nt: TGTGCCAGCAGTTCCGGGGTCCGGGTGGACCAGTACTTC
v_gene: TRBV11-2; j_gene: TRBJ1-1; abundance: once; d_gene: NA; CDR3aa: CASSHDSYTEAFF; CDR3nt: TGTGCCAGCAGCCACGACAGCTACACTGAAGCTTTCTTT
v_gene: TRBV24-1; j_gene: TRBJ2-2; abundance: few; d_gene: NA; CDR3aa: CATSDPAGRAGELFF; CDR3nt: TGTGCCACCAGTGATCCTGCTGGCAGGGCAGGGGAGCTGTTTTTT
v_gene: TRBV19; j_gene: TRBJ2-3; abundance: NA; d_gene: TRBD1; CDR3aa: CASSIPRGRVDTQYF; CDR3nt: TGTGCCAGTAGTATCCCTAGGGGGCGGGTAGATACGCAGTATTTT
v_gene: TRBV9; j_gene: TRBJ2-1; abundance: NA; d_gene: NA; CDR3aa: CASSVGSSSYNEQFF; CDR3nt: TGTGCCAGCAGCGTAGGATCCTCCTCCTACAATGAGCAGTTCTTC
v_gene: TRBV5-1; j_gene: TRBJ2-5; abundance: NA; d_gene: TRBD2; CDR3aa: CASRQGTSGRIQETQYF; CDR3nt: TGCGCCAGCCGCCAGGGGACTAGCGGGAGGATCCAAGAGACCCAGTACTTC
v_gene: TRBV27; j_gene: TRBJ2-7; abundance: NA; d_gene: TRBD2; CDR3aa: CASAPGLVYEQYF; CDR3nt: TGTGCCAGCGCTCCGGGACTAGTATACGAGCAGTACTTC
v_gene: TRBV24-1; j_gene: TRBJ2-2; abundance: NA; d_gene: NA; CDR3aa: CATSGPPRSGVTGELFF; CDR3nt: TGTGCCACCTCAGGCCCCCCGAGGAGTGGGGTCACCGGGGAGCTGTTTTTT
v_gene: TRBV2; j_gene: TRBJ2-7; abundance: NA; d_gene: NA; CDR3aa: CATAVPLATYEQYF; CDR3nt: TGTGCCACCGCAGTGCCCCTAGCGACCTACGAGCAGTACTTC
v_gene: TRBV27; j_gene: TRBJ2-1; abundance: NA; d_gene: TRBD2; CDR3aa: CASSQLGLAGANEQFF; CDR3nt: TGTGCCAGCAGTCAATTGGGACTAGCGGGAGCCAATGAGCAGTTCTTC
v_gene: TRBV11-1; j_gene: TRBJ2-7; abundance: NA; d_gene: NA; CDR3aa: CASSLARAGEQYF; CDR3nt: TGTGCCAGCAGCTTAGCGCGGGCAGGCGAGCAGTACTTC
v_gene: TRBV5-4; j_gene: TRBJ2-1; abundance: NA; d_gene: TRBD2; CDR3aa: CATSKGGRSEGNEQFF; CDR3nt: TGTGCCACTTCGAAGGGCGGGAGGTCAGAGGGCAATGAGCAGTTCTTC